This TCR beta chain emerged from a study of blood T cell repertoires in COVID-19. Sequenced by immunoSEQ multiplex PCR; TCRdb stores in-frame clones only, minus some. This table holds some 510,000 clones, 70% to 90% found once. Participants' reported clinical history set cohort assignment. All recovered Cohort 3 donors got two negative PCRs, got clearance, or saw symptom resolution. Material for sequencing was PBMCs or T cells enriched from blood (not recorded which). This receptor was obtained from a woman between 40 and 50 years old who had recovered from COVID-19.

The CDR3 sequence is CASSLASRVGGELFF. The DNA of the CDR3 is TGTGCCAGCAGTCTTGCGTCCAGGGTAGGCGGGGAGCTGTTTTTT. V and J are TRBV25-1 and TRBJ2-2, with D perhaps TRBD1 (5 bases). The CDR3 is 15 residues long. CDR1 is MGHDK, CDR2 SYGVNS, per germline. V was pared by 5 bases and J by 7 bases, with 17 bases between.